Listed here is a single T cell receptor (beta chain). This sample was included in a study of cytomegalovirus exposure and HLA in healthy donors. In germline, CDR1 is SGDLS, CDR2 YYNGEE. The trim removed 2 bases at V and 0 bases at J, leaving 7 bases unmatched. The length of the CDR3 is 16 residues. The PCR employed 60 Vbeta primers together with 13 Jbeta primers. Clones were read by immunoSEQ multiplex PCR, and TCRdb kept only the in-frame ones, dropping some. The repertoire consists of 170,000 or so clones, with less than 90% occurring once and the leading ten covering around 1.5%. The V and J genes are TRBV9 and TRBJ2-7; TRBD1 agrees at 8 bases. This TCR was recovered from a man aged 50-60 years in good health and CMV-seronegative. The sequenced sample consisted of PBMCs. CDR3 region: CASSVGQGISSYEQYF. The CDR3 region has the DNA TGTGCCAGCAGCGTTGGACAGGGCATAAGCTCCTACGAGCAGTACTTC.